A selection of T cell receptor beta chains follows, all from one sample in a study of CD8 T cells in ankylosing spondylitis. TCRdb redid the calling of the 5' RACE reads with MiXCR, one entry per CDR3 protein. The data show some 700,000 distinct CDR3 sequences, with around 19% seen just once and over 15% held by the top ten. Sequencing was done on a sample of blood, either unsorted or a sorted T cell fraction (not recorded which). The source of these receptors is a male donor with ankylosing spondylitis. Each CDR3 is given with its conserved first and last residue. D genes are given only for firm matches. Size is omitted from some rows. Given values are once, few, many or a class for expanded clones.

clone_size,d_call,j_call,v_call,cdr3_nt,cdr3_aa
few,NA,TRBJ1-1,TRBV21-1,TGTGCCAGCAGCAAGGAAAGCACTGAAGCTTTCTTT,CASSKESTEAFF
few,TRBD2,TRBJ2-3,TRBV6-1,TGTGCCACCCAGGGCCTAGCGGGAGCAGATACGCAGTATTTT,CATQGLAGADTQYF
many,NA,TRBJ1-5,TRBV5-6,TGTGCCAGCAGCTTATTGGGGGGGGATCAGCCCCAGCATTTT,CASSLLGGDQPQHF
NA,NA,TRBJ1-1,TRBV7-2,TGTGCCAGCAGCTGGGGTGGAGGGGTAGCTTTCTTT,CASSWGGGVAFF
NA,NA,TRBJ1-1,TRBV18,TGTGCCAGCTCACCAGGTCGGGGTGTCTATACTGAAGCTTTCTTT,CASSPGRGVYTEAFF
NA,NA,TRBJ2-3,TRBV20-1,TGCAGTGTCAATGAGGATACGCAGTATTTT,CSVNEDTQYF
NA,TRBD1,TRBJ2-1,TRBV6-4,TGTGCCAGCAGCCTAGGGACAGGGGCCCATGAGCAGTTCTTC,CASSLGTGAHEQFF
NA,NA,TRBJ1-4,TRBV4-1,TGCGCCAGCAGCCAAGGATCGGAGTCAGCTAATGAAAAACTGTTTTTT,CASSQGSESANEKLFF
NA,NA,TRBJ1-1,TRBV9,TGTGCCAGCAGCGTAGGTCCCCTAAACACTGAAGCTTTCTTT,CASSVGPLNTEAFF
few,NA,TRBJ2-7,TRBV24-1,TGTGCCACCGCCTCGGGATGGGGCACCCTCTACGAGCAGTACTTC,CATASGWGTLYEQYF
few,TRBD1,TRBJ2-5,TRBV7-8,TGTGCCAGCAGCTCCCTCGGACAGGACCGCCGGGAGACCCAGTACTTC,CASSSLGQDRRETQYF
NA,NA,TRBJ1-3,TRBV12-3/TRBV12-4,TGTGCCAGCAGTTTATTGCTGACATCCACTACTGGAAACACCATATATTTT,CASSLLLTSTTGNTIYF
few,TRBD2,TRBJ2-1,TRBV4-1,TGCGCCAGCAGCCTCCTCCCGACTCTAGCGGGAGGAGGGAATGAGCAGTTCTTC,CASSLLPTLAGGGNEQFF
NA,TRBD1,TRBJ2-7,TRBV20-1,TGCAGTGCTGGAGCCGGACAGGCTTACGAGCAGTACTTC,CSAGAGQAYEQYF
NA,TRBD2,TRBJ2-3,TRBV9,TGTGCCAGCAGCCTCACTAGCGGGGGCGATACGCAGTATTTT,CASSLTSGGDTQYF
many,NA,TRBJ2-1,TRBV7-9,TGTGCCAGCAGCTTAGGGGGTAGGTCTAATGCAGGCCATGAGCAGTTCTTC,CASSLGGRSNAGHEQFF
NA,TRBD1,TRBJ2-7,TRBV5-1,TGCGCCAGCAGCTTGACAGGGGCAGGGCCTTTCGGCGAGCAGTACTTC,CASSLTGAGPFGEQYF
NA,TRBD1,TRBJ2-3,TRBV7-3,TGTGCCAGCAGCTTCCTGGGACAGGGGGCTAGAGATACGCAGTATTTT,CASSFLGQGARDTQYF
NA,TRBD1,TRBJ1-1,TRBV12-3/TRBV12-4,TGTGCCAGCAGTCCCTACGGACAGGTGGGGACTGAAGCTTTCTTT,CASSPYGQVGTEAFF
many,TRBD2,TRBJ2-1,TRBV4-2,TGTGCCAGCAGCCAAGAAGTATCTAGCGGGAGGTGGAACTCCTACAATGAGCAGTTCTTC,CASSQEVSSGRWNSYNEQFF
NA,TRBD2,TRBJ2-1,TRBV5-6,TGTGCCAGCAGCCGGGGGGGCTCCGGCTACAATGAGCAGTTCTTC,CASSRGGSGYNEQFF
few,TRBD1,TRBJ1-2,TRBV12-3/TRBV12-4,TGTGCCAGCAGTTTTGGACAGGGTAGTATCTATGGCTACACCTTC,CASSFGQGSIYGYTF
NA,NA,TRBJ1-5,TRBV6-1,TGTGCCAGCAGAAGTTTACAGGTACGGGGGAATCAGCCCCAGCATTTT,CASRSLQVRGNQPQHF
NA,NA,TRBJ1-4,TRBV28,TGTGCCAGCAGAACCAGGGGCGTAGAAAAACTGTTTTTT,CASRTRGVEKLFF
few,TRBD2,TRBJ2-7,TRBV20-1,TGCAGTGCTAGAGATAGTTCTAGCGGGAGCTACGAGCAGAACTTC,CSARDSSSGSYEQNF
few,NA,TRBJ2-7,TRBV5-1,TGCGCCAGCAGCCTCCGAACCGGGGGCATTACCTACGAGCAGTACTTC,CASSLRTGGITYEQYF
few,TRBD2,TRBJ2-3,TRBV27,TGTGCCAGCAGTTTCCTTGGGACCAGCGGGGTGGATACGCAGTATTTT,CASSFLGTSGVDTQYF
few,NA,TRBJ2-4,TRBV10-3,TGTGCCATCAGTGAGTCTGCTAGCGATGCCATTCAGTACTTC,CAISESASDAIQYF
few,NA,TRBJ2-1,TRBV7-2,TGTGCCAGCAGCTCCTCAGTTGTCTACAATGAGCAGTTCTTC,CASSSSVVYNEQFF
NA,NA,TRBJ2-1,TRBV30,TGTGCCTGGAGTGTACGGTATGTGGTCACTTATGAGCAGTTCTTC,CAWSVRYVVTYEQFF
many,NA,TRBJ2-7,TRBV11-2,TGTGCCAGCAGCCTCGGCAGGGCGACCTACGAGCAGTACTTC,CASSLGRATYEQYF
NA,TRBD2,TRBJ2-7,TRBV29-1,TGCAGCGTTGAAGCGGGAGGGCCCTACGAGCAGTACTTC,CSVEAGGPYEQYF
few,NA,TRBJ2-4,TRBV6-1,TGTGCCAGCAGTGATTTAAACATTCAGTACTTC,CASSDLNIQYF
NA,NA,TRBJ1-1,TRBV10-3,TGTGCCATCAGTCAGCAGGGTTCGGCGGGGAACACTGAAGCTTTCTTT,CAISQQGSAGNTEAFF
few,NA,TRBJ1-5,TRBV12-3/TRBV12-4,TGTGCCAGCAGTCCCCCGGGGAGTTACAATCAGCCCCAGCATTTT,CASSPPGSYNQPQHF
NA,NA,TRBJ2-1,TRBV20-1,TGCAGTGCTACCCCCATACAGGAGGGAAATGAGCAGTTCTTC,CSATPIQEGNEQFF
NA,NA,TRBJ2-1,TRBV5-1,TGTGCCAGCAGTCGGGACGGGTACAATGAGCAGTTCTTC,CASSRDGYNEQFF
NA,NA,TRBJ1-3,TRBV10-1,TGCGCCAGCTCTACCGGGGGACCTGGAAACACCATATATTTT,CASSTGGPGNTIYF
NA,TRBD2,TRBJ2-7,TRBV28,TGTGCCAGCAGTTCCCCGGGGGGAGGCAGGGAACATCCGTACGAGCAGTACTTC,CASSSPGGGREHPYEQYF
few,NA,TRBJ1-3,TRBV4-1,TGCGCCAGCAGCCAGGCATCCGGGACTAGCTCTGGAAACACCATATATTTT,CASSQASGTSSGNTIYF
few,TRBD1,TRBJ2-7,TRBV10-3,TGTGCCATCAGTGAGTTTTGGTCCGGGACAGGGAAAGCCTACGAGCAGTACTTC,CAISEFWSGTGKAYEQYF